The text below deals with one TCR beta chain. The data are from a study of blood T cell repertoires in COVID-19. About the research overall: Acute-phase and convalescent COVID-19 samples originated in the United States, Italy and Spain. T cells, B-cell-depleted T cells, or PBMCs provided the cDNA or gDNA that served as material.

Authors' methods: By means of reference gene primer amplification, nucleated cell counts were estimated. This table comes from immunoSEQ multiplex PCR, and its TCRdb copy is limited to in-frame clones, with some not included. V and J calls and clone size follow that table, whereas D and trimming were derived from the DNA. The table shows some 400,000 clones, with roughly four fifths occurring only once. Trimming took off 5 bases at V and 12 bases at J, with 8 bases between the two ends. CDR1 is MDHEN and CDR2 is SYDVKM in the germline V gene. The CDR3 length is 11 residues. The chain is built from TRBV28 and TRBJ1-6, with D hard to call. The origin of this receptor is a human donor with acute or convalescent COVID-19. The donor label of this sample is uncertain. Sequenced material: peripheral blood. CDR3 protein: CASSLLGPLHF. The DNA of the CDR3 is TGTGCCAGCAGTCTCCTCGGACCCCTCCACTTT.